The 19 T cell receptor beta chains given below trace back to one sample, sequenced in a study of blood T cell repertoires in COVID-19 (dated by TCRdb to the early 2020s). The library came from the immunoSEQ multiplex PCR assay. The table was pulled from immuneACCESS by TCRdb, which kept in-frame rearrangements only. Such tables lose some clones; where checked, under half of the loss comes from unresolved V genes, and the rest has no known cause. For this sample there are more than 100,000 clones; 75% to 90% appear just once. The ten largest account for 2% to 2.5% of the sample. The sample was peripheral blood. Receptors were obtained from a man aged 50 to 60 with active COVID-19.

The chain links TRBV11-3 to TRBJ2-1; D is possibly TRBD1 (6 bases). Germline-derived CDR1 and CDR2 are SGHNT and YENEEA. This CDR3 is 11 amino acids long. V was cut by 3 bases and J by 13 bases, with 10 bases left in between. The CDR3 region is CASSFGGHQFF. The DNA for the CDR3 is TGTGCCAGCAGCTTTGGGGGACATCAGTTCTTC.

This chain uses TRBV5-6 with TRBJ1-3; D unresolved. Germline V gives CDR1 SGHDT, CDR2 YYEEEE. V was shortened by 2 bases and J by 2 bases, with 11 bases between the two germline ends. The CDR3 extends over 15 amino acids. The CDR3 here is CASSFSRAAGNTIYF. CDR3 nucleotides: TGTGCCAGCAGCTTTTCGAGGGCAGCTGGAAACACCATATATTTT.

V gene TRBV5-1 combines with J gene TRBJ2-1; TRBD2 matches at 10 bases. The trim removed 5 bases at V and 6 bases at J, leaving 5 bases unmatched. The CDR3 runs 14 residues. Germline CDR1 SGHRS, CDR2 YFSETQ. CDR3 loop: CASRDQRGGNEQFF. Written as DNA, the CDR3 is TGCGCCAGCAGGGACCAGCGGGGGGGCAATGAGCAGTTCTTC.

This sequence joins TRBV2 and TRBJ1-1; 9 bases are shared with TRBD1. Germline CDR1 is SNHLY and CDR2 is FYNNEI. V shed 4 bases, J shed 3 bases, and the junction held 3 bases outside the gene matches. This CDR3 has 14 residues. The CDR3 loop reads CASSGGQGYTEAFF. CDR3 in DNA: TGTGCCAGCAGTGGGGGACAGGGATACACTGAAGCTTTCTTT.

V gene TRBV4-3 combines with J gene TRBJ1-1, with 7 bases identical to TRBD1. CDR1 and CDR2 (germline): LGHNA, YSLEER. The J segment lost 10 bases and the V segment lost 0 bases, leaving 5 bases of the junction unmatched. The CDR3 runs 13 residues. CDR3 DNA sequence: TGCGCCAGCAGCCAAGATACCAGACAGGGAGCTTTCTTT. Translating gives CASSQDTRQGAFF.

The chain recombines TRBV11-1 with TRBJ2-5, with D perhaps TRBD1 (5 bases). V gave up 5 bases and J gave up 8 bases, with 9 bases separating them. Germline values: CDR1 SGHAT, CDR2 FQDESV (reference sequence). The CDR3 contains 11 residues. Here the CDR3 reads CASSQGITQYF. Here the CDR3 DNA reads TGTGCCAGCAGCCAGGGAATCACCCAGTACTTC.

V gene TRBV7-3 combines with J gene TRBJ2-2; 10 bases fit TRBD1. Germline loops: CDR1 SGHTA, CDR2 FQGTGA. The V and J ends lost 5 bases and 4 bases, in that order; junction bases with no gene match: 4. The CDR3 runs 15 residues. This CDR3 is CASSKTGGGTGELFF. CDR3 in DNA: TGTGCCAGCAGCAAGACAGGGGGCGGCACCGGGGAGCTGTTTTTT. The entire variable domain, with the rest obtained from reference TRBV7-3 and TRBJ2-2, is as follows: GAGVSQTPSNKVTEKGKYVELRCDPISGHTALYWYRQSLGQGPEFLIYFQGTGAADDSGLPNDRFFAVRPEGSVSTLKIQRTERGDSAVYLCASSKTGGGTGELFFGEGSRLTVL.

The CDR3 loop is CASSQEPPGQITYGYTF. The CDR3 DNA follows: TGTGCCAGCAGCCAAGAGCCCCCGGGACAGATTACGTATGGCTACACCTTC. This chain uses TRBV3-1 (or the pseudogene TRBV3-2) with TRBJ1-2; 7 bases match TRBD1. This CDR3 is 17 amino acids long. Germline CDR1 and CDR2: LGHDT and YNNKEL (reference sequence). Trimming took 0 bases from V and 5 from J; bases not matched to a gene: 12.

The chain combines TRBV10-3 with TRBJ1-1, with D possibly TRBD1 on 5 matching bases. This CDR3 comprises 13 residues. The V gene's germline CDR1 is ENHRY and CDR2 SYGVKD. V was cut by 4 bases and J by 4 bases, with 10 bases left in between. CDR3 bases: TGTGCCATCAGTGGGCAGGGTGGCACTGAAGCTTTCTTT. Translating gives CAISGQGGTEAFF.

In DNA, the CDR3 is TGTGCCAGCAGCCCGGGGCCGGGACAGGGGAATGGTGGCTACACCTTC. It translates to CASSPGPGQGNGGYTF. The V gene is TRBV12-1, the J gene TRBJ1-2; the DNA was not compared with TRBD1, the D call given in the table. TRBV12-1 is given as a pseudogene. The CDR3 loop spans 16 amino acids.

This clone appeared a single time. The genes are TRBV7-2 and TRBJ1-1; weak D call: TRBD1 (5 bases). CDR1 is SGHTA and CDR2 is FQGNSA in the germline V gene. V lost 10 bases to trimming and J lost 2 bases, with 17 bases between them. CDR3 size: 14 residues. CDR3 sequence: CATHWGSGNTEAFF. Written as DNA, the CDR3 is TGTGCCACCCATTGGGGCAGTGGAAACACTGAAGCTTTCTTT.

V gene TRBV2 combines with J gene TRBJ1-6, with D unclear. The CDR3 contains 14 residues. The V gene lost 7 bases and the J gene lost 10 bases, with 17 bases spanning the gap. The germline gives CDR1 SNHLY, CDR2 FYNNEI. DNA for the CDR3: TGTGCCAGCACCACTACACGGGCGGGATCACCCCTCCACTTT. Translation: CASTTTRAGSPLHF.

The rearrangement uses TRBV6-2 or TRBV6-3 and TRBJ1-1; TRBD1 matches 10 bases. V was clipped by 2 bases and J by 0 bases; unmatched bases: 3. This CDR3 contains 16 residues. The germline V gene encodes CDR1 MNHEY and CDR2 SVGEGT. The CDR3 loop reads CASSYGQGGMNTEAFF. The DNA for the CDR3 is TGTGCCAGCAGTTACGGACAGGGGGGAATGAACACTGAAGCTTTCTTT.

The chain links TRBV5-5 to TRBJ1-5; 9 positions match TRBD1. CDR3 length: 15 amino acids. Trimming took 4 bases from V and 7 from J; bases not matched to a gene: 9. Germline V gene lookup returns CDR1 SGHKS and CDR2 YYEKEE (reference sequence). The CDR3 loop is CASSPQGQGGQPQHF. DNA for the CDR3: TGTGCCAGCAGCCCCCAGGGACAGGGAGGCCAGCCCCAGCATTTT.

The chain combines TRBV4-1 with TRBJ1-1; D may be TRBD1 (5 bases). Trimming cost V 5 bases and J 5 bases, with 15 bases left between them. CDR3 length: 14 residues. The germline V gene encodes CDR1 MGHRA and CDR2 YSYEKL. The CDR3 reads CASSSPTRGTEAFF. CDR3 sequence (DNA): TGCGCCAGCAGCAGTCCCACCCGGGGGACTGAAGCTTTCTTT.

The CDR3 DNA follows: TGCGCCAGCAGTGAGTCGGGCAGGGGGCGAATGAACACTGAAGCTTTCTTT. This sequence encodes CASSESGRGRMNTEAFF. The chain has TRBV10-2 and TRBJ1-1; 8 positions agree with TRBD1. The junction had 6 bases not matched to a gene; V was cut back by 0 bases and J by 0 bases. The germline CDR1 and CDR2 sequences are WSHSY and SAAADI. This CDR3 region has 17 residues.

The chain employs TRBV6-5 and TRBJ2-3; TRBD2 matches at 13 bases. The CDR3 is made up of 14 amino acids. V dropped 8 bases and J dropped 5; count of bases not matched to a gene: 4. The germline gives CDR1 MNHEY, CDR2 SVGAGI. Written as DNA, the CDR3 is TGTGCCAGCCGGACTAGCGGGGGAAGAGATACGCAGTATTTT. As protein: CASRTSGGRDTQYF.

This clone was counted only a few times. The chain employs TRBV6-6 and TRBJ2-1, with TRBD2 identical over 10 bases. This CDR3 region has 22 residues. Germline-derived CDR1 and CDR2 are MNHNY and SVGAGI (reference sequence). V shed 7 bases and J 1 base; nucleotides not matched to a gene: 25. This chain's CDR3 is CASTYPVGASGGPEGSYNEQFF. In DNA, the CDR3 is TGTGCCAGCACCTACCCCGTCGGGGCTAGCGGGGGACCAGAAGGGTCCTACAATGAGCAGTTCTTC.

V gene TRBV12-3 or TRBV12-4 combines with J gene TRBJ1-2, with D unclear. V was shortened by 6 bases and J by 3 bases, with 11 bases between the two germline ends. The CDR3 is 13 amino acids. This CDR3 is CASRGRAYYGYTF. In nucleotides, the CDR3 is TGTGCCAGCAGGGGGAGGGCCTACTATGGCTACACCTTC.